Below are 11 T cell receptor beta chains sequenced from a single sample in a study of response to subunit inactivated influenza vaccine. MiXCR was run by TCRdb on the RT-PCR reads, yielding one entry per CDR3 protein. The sample yields more than 450,000 distinct CDR3 sequences, around 10% seen once. These data also formed part of another study, on T cells expressing NK-cell markers. That report adds: It was by 5'RACE template switching with UMIs that TCR beta cDNA was made.

Specimen: PBMCs from blood, collected on the day of vaccination. These receptors all stem from a man aged 50-59 years who received an inactivated influenza vaccine.

This clonotype was seen only a few times. The gene calls are TRBV4-1 and TRBJ2-1, with a possible D match to TRBD2 (5 bases). This CDR3 is 15 amino acids long. In germline, CDR1 is MGHRA, CDR2 YSYEKL. Trimming pared 4 bases from V and 6 bases from J, leaving 16 bases between. CDR3 nucleotide sequence: TGCGCCAGCAGCCCTGAGCGATCACGGGGCAATGAGCAGTTCTTC. As protein: CASSPERSRGNEQFF.

The sample holds a few counts of this clonotype. The chain employs TRBV5-1 and TRBJ2-1; 7 bases match TRBD2. The CDR3 is 16 amino acids. V lost 7 bases, J lost 4 bases, and 14 bases stayed unmatched. Germline-derived CDR1 and CDR2 are SGHRS and YFSETQ. CDR3 sequence: CASGRGSSGTYNEQFF. DNA of the CDR3: TGCGCCAGCGGAAGAGGGTCCAGCGGGACGTACAATGAGCAGTTCTTC.

The V and J genes are TRBV20-1 and TRBJ2-7, with D tentatively TRBD1 or TRBD2 (5 bases each). This CDR3 region has 14 residues. CDR1 is DFQATT and CDR2 is SNEGSKA in the germline V gene (reference sequence). CDR3 amino acids: CTMGTVRAGGEQYF. As DNA, the CDR3 is TGCACGATGGGTACCGTCAGGGCTGGAGGCGAGCAGTACTTC.

This clonotype was picked up a small number of times. The chain employs TRBV7-3 and TRBJ2-1; a possible D gene is TRBD2 (5 bases). CDR1 and CDR2 from the germline V gene are SGHTA and FQGTGA. The V and J ends lost 4 bases and 10 bases respectively, with 14 bases between them. This CDR3 contains 13 residues. The CDR3 DNA reads as TGTGCCAGCAGCTCGGGGTCTTCTGGGGAGCAGTTCTTC. Translation gives CASSSGSSGEQFF. Variable domain in full (rest from reference TRBV7-3 and TRBJ2-1): GAGVSQTPSNKVTEKGKYVELRCDPISGHTALYWYRQSLGQGPEFLIYFQGTGAADDSGLPNDRFFAVRPEGSVSTLKIQRTERGDSAVYLCASSSGSSGEQFFGPGTRLTVL.

This clonotype was counted a few times. The DNA for the CDR3 is TGTGCCAGCAGCGTAGCTGGGGCTAGCGGAGAGACCCAGTACTTC. This encodes CASSVAGASGETQYF. V is TRBV9 and J is TRBJ2-5, with 7 bases lining up with TRBD2. The ends lost 0 bases at V and 4 bases at J; junction bases unmatched: 6. CDR3 length: 15 residues. Germline V gene data show CDR1 as SGDLS and CDR2 as YYNGEE. The full variable domain, rest sourced from reference TRBV9 and TRBJ2-5, is DSGVTQTPKHLITATGQRVTLRCSPRSGDLSVYWYQQSLDQGLQFLIQYYNGEERAKGNILERFSAQQFPDLHSELNLSSLELGDSALYFCASSVAGASGETQYFGPGTRLLVL.

This clonotype has a handful of counts. This sequence joins TRBV12-3 or TRBV12-4 and TRBJ2-2; D remains ambiguous. The V gene lost 4 bases and the J gene lost 7 bases, with 7 bases spanning the gap. This CDR3 region has 12 residues. CDR3 region: CASSSAVGELFF. The CDR3 nucleotides read TGTGCCAGCAGTTCGGCAGTCGGGGAGCTGTTTTTT.

In this sample, this clonotype turned up a few times. The V call is TRBV20-1, the J call TRBJ2-5; D is undetermined. This CDR3 has 15 residues. Germline V lookup: CDR1 DFQATT, CDR2 SNEGSKA (reference sequence). The V gene lost 0 bases and the J gene lost 5 bases, with 16 bases spanning the gap. The DNA for the CDR3 is TGCAGTGCTAGAGATGGCGCAGGAGTCGTGGAGACCCAGTACTTC. The encoded protein is CSARDGAGVVETQYF.

At least ten counts were recorded for this clonotype. The CDR3 loop is CSVETSGRVNEQFF. The DNA of the CDR3 is TGCAGCGTCGAGACTAGCGGGAGGGTCAATGAGCAGTTCTTC. The gene calls are TRBV29-1 and TRBJ2-1; 14 positions match TRBD2. Per the germline V gene, CDR1 is SQVTM and CDR2 is ANQGSEA. The CDR3 extends over 14 amino acids. With V trimmed by 6 bases and J by 6 bases, 4 bases remained unmatched.

This clonotype was found many times. The chain links TRBV25-1 to TRBJ2-3, with 10 bases aligning to TRBD1. V gave up 8 bases and J gave up 3 bases; unmatched junction bases: 8. Germline CDR1 MGHDK, CDR2 SYGVNS. This CDR3 contains 15 residues. CDR3 sequence reads: CASGGQGGLTDTQYF. The DNA for the CDR3 is TGTGCCAGCGGCGGACAGGGGGGTTTAACAGATACGCAGTATTTT.

The table lists this clonotype with many counts. CDR3 nucleotide sequence: TGCGCCAGCACCCTGTTGGCAGGGCCGAACACCGGGGAGCTGTTTTTT. Protein: CASTLLAGPNTGELFF. The V call is TRBV5-1, the J call TRBJ2-2, with D possibly TRBD1 on 5 matching bases. This CDR3 contains 16 residues. Trimming stripped 6 bases from V and 0 bases from J, with 15 bases between. From germline, CDR1 is SGHRS and CDR2 YFSETQ.

V gene TRBV6-5 combines with J gene TRBJ1-1; 8 bases are a match to TRBD1. CDR3 length: 15 residues. Germline values: CDR1 MNHEY, CDR2 SVGAGI. With 3 bases clipped from V and 7 bases from J, the junction kept 10 bases outside the gene matches. Written as DNA, the CDR3 is TGTGCCAGCAGTTATTCGACAGGGGTTAATCTTGAAGCTTTCTTT. Translating gives CASSYSTGVNLEAFF.